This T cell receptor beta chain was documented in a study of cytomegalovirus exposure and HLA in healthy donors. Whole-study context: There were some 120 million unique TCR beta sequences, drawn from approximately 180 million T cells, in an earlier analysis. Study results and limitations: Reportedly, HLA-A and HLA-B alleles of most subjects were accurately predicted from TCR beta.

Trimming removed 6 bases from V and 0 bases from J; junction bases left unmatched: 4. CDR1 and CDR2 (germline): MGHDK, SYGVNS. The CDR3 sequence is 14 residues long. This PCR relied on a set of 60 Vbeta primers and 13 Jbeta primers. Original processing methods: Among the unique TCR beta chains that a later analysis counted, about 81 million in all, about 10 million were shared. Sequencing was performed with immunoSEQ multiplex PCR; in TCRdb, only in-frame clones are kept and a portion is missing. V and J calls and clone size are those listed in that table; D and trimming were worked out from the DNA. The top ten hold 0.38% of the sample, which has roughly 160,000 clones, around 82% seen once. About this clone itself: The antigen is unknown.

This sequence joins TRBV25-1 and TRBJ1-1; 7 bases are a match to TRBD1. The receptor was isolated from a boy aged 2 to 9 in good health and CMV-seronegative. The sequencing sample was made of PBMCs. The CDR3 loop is CASRAGQLNTEAFF. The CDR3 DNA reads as TGTGCCAGCAGGGCGGGACAGCTGAACACTGAAGCTTTCTTT.